The rows below give T cell receptor beta chains drawn from one sample of a study of cytomegalovirus exposure and HLA in healthy donors. Clones were read by immunoSEQ multiplex PCR, and TCRdb kept only the in-frame ones, dropping some. The specimen's table records tens of thousands of clones. The source material was PBMCs. All receptors derive from a young man in good health and CMV-seropositive. Both conserved end residues are part of each CDR3. A D gene is named only where the DNA matches it firmly.

v_call: TRBV7-8; d_call: -; j_call: TRBJ2-7; cdr3_nt: TGTGCCAGCAGCGGACCCGGGAGATACGAGCAGTACTTC; cdr3_aa: CASSGPGRYEQYF
v_call: TRBV30; d_call: TRBD1; j_call: TRBJ1-1; cdr3_nt: TGTGCCTGCCGGGACAGGGAGTGGGGTAGGACTGAAGCTTTCTTT; cdr3_aa: CACRDREWGRTEAFF
v_call: TRBV6-6; d_call: -; j_call: TRBJ1-2; cdr3_nt: TGTGCCAGCAGCCGGGACAACAAAGGTGGCTACACCTTC; cdr3_aa: CASSRDNKGGYTF
v_call: TRBV11-3; d_call: -; j_call: TRBJ2-1; cdr3_nt: TGTGCCAGCAGCTTATTCGTCTCAGGGGCATACAATGAGCAGTTCTTC; cdr3_aa: CASSLFVSGAYNEQFF
v_call: TRBV13; d_call: -; j_call: TRBJ2-7; cdr3_nt: TGTGCCAGCAGGCAGGGGAAGGGCGAGCAGTACTTC; cdr3_aa: CASRQGKGEQYF
v_call: TRBV2; d_call: TRBD2; j_call: TRBJ2-7; cdr3_nt: TGTGCCAGCAGTGGTCTAGCGGGAGGCTACGAGCAGTACTTC; cdr3_aa: CASSGLAGGYEQYF
v_call: TRBV7-2; d_call: TRBD2; j_call: TRBJ2-6; cdr3_nt: TGTGCCAGCAGCAGAGTTGGCGGGAGTCTCTCTGGGGCCAACGTCCTGACTTTC; cdr3_aa: CASSRVGGSLSGANVLTF
v_call: TRBV30; d_call: TRBD2; j_call: TRBJ2-1; cdr3_nt: TGTGCCTGGAGTTCAAGCGGGGGGGCCTATGAGCAGTTCTTC; cdr3_aa: CAWSSSGGAYEQFF
v_call: TRBV19; d_call: TRBD2; j_call: TRBJ2-6; cdr3_nt: TGTGCCAGTACCCGGGGGGGAACCTCTGGGGCCAACGTCCTGACTTTC; cdr3_aa: CASTRGGTSGANVLTF
v_call: TRBV4-1; d_call: -; j_call: TRBJ1-3; cdr3_nt: TGCGCCAGCAGCCTGCAGGGCTACTCTGGAAACACCATATATTTT; cdr3_aa: CASSLQGYSGNTIYF
v_call: TRBV5-6; d_call: TRBD1; j_call: TRBJ1-2; cdr3_nt: TGTGCCAGCAGCCCCGGGACAGGGGCCTATGGCTACACCTTC; cdr3_aa: CASSPGTGAYGYTF
v_call: TRBV10-2; d_call: TRBD2; j_call: TRBJ2-7; cdr3_nt: TGCGCCAGCAGTGGGACTAGGATCTACGAGCAGTACTTC; cdr3_aa: CASSGTRIYEQYF
v_call: TRBV9; d_call: -; j_call: TRBJ2-5; cdr3_nt: TGTGCCAGCAGCGTAGAGACTAAACAAGAGAACCAGTACTTC; cdr3_aa: CASSVETKQENQYF
v_call: TRBV14; d_call: -; j_call: TRBJ1-2; cdr3_nt: TGTGCCAGCAGCCTTCAACGAGGTGGCTACACCTTC; cdr3_aa: CASSLQRGGYTF
v_call: TRBV19; d_call: -; j_call: TRBJ2-6; cdr3_nt: TGTGCCAGTAGTATGGGTTGGGGCAGGTACAGCTCTGGGGCCAACGTCCTGACTTTC; cdr3_aa: CASSMGWGRYSSGANVLTF
v_call: TRBV5-4; d_call: -; j_call: TRBJ2-5; cdr3_nt: TGTGCCAGCAGCTTGGAGGGGCGAGAGACCCAGTACTTC; cdr3_aa: CASSLEGRETQYF
v_call: TRBV9; d_call: -; j_call: TRBJ1-2; cdr3_nt: TGTGCCAGCAGCGCGCCAGGGTCCGACTATGGCTACACCTTC; cdr3_aa: CASSAPGSDYGYTF
v_call: TRBV2; d_call: TRBD1; j_call: TRBJ1-2; cdr3_nt: TGTGCCAGCAGTGAACCGGGACAGGGGGCCTATGGCTACACCTTC; cdr3_aa: CASSEPGQGAYGYTF
v_call: TRBV6-5; d_call: -; j_call: TRBJ1-1; cdr3_nt: TGTGCCAGCAGTACAGGGCGGTATGGGAACACTGAAGCTTTCTTT; cdr3_aa: CASSTGRYGNTEAFF
v_call: TRBV6-5; d_call: TRBD2; j_call: TRBJ2-7; cdr3_nt: TGTGCCAGCAGGCAGCGGGAGGGCCGTTACGAGCAGTACTTC; cdr3_aa: CASRQREGRYEQYF
v_call: TRBV5-1; d_call: -; j_call: TRBJ2-7; cdr3_nt: TGCGCCAGCAGCTCAAGGGACACCGCCTACGAGCAGTACTTC; cdr3_aa: CASSSRDTAYEQYF
v_call: TRBV11-1; d_call: -; j_call: TRBJ2-7; cdr3_nt: TGTGCCAGCAGCCCAGACCAGGGTACCTACGAGCAGTACTTC; cdr3_aa: CASSPDQGTYEQYF